These T cell receptor beta chains were read from a single sample in a study of T cell changes during pregnancy in multiple sclerosis. Only in-frame clones appear in the TCRdb table, and some are missing; sequencing was by immunoSEQ multiplex PCR. Here the sample spans under 85,000 clones, approximately 94% being singletons. Here the sequenced sample was peripheral blood, taken in the third trimester of pregnancy. These receptors were taken from a female donor with multiple sclerosis, enrolled in a pregnancy study. Both conserved end residues are part of each CDR3. The D gene is left open where the match is weak. Clone size, where shown, is once, few, many, or a class for clones that have expanded.

d_call,v_call,clone_size,j_call,cdr3_length,cdr3_aa,cdr3_nt
TRBD1,TRBV5-4,-,TRBJ2-1,16,CASSPQRQGAYNEQFF,TGTGCCAGCAGCCCCCAGAGACAGGGGGCCTACAATGAGCAGTTCTTC
-,TRBV19,-,TRBJ1-1,17,CASSGYLSGRKDTEAFF,TGTGCCAGTTCGGGGTACTTGTCTGGACGTAAGGACACTGAAGCTTTCTTT
TRBD2,TRBV6-5,-,TRBJ2-1,15,CASSFRGERDNEQFF,TGTGCCAGCAGTTTCCGGGGGGAGAGGGACAATGAGCAGTTCTTC
-,TRBV18,-,TRBJ2-2,16,CASSRSQGTNTGELFF,TGTGCCAGCTCACGAAGTCAGGGTACGAACACCGGGGAGCTGTTTTTT
TRBD1,TRBV5-4,-,TRBJ2-5,15,CASSLGGTVQETQYF,TGTGCCAGCAGCTTGGGGGGGACAGTTCAAGAGACCCAGTACTTC
-,TRBV4-3,-,TRBJ1-4,15,CASSQDKTRYEKLFF,TGCGCCAGCAGCCAAGATAAGACAAGATACGAAAAACTGTTTTTT
TRBD1,TRBV5-1,-,TRBJ1-5,14,CASSLDRGNQPQHF,TGCGCCAGCAGCTTGGACAGGGGAAATCAGCCCCAGCATTTT
TRBD1,TRBV9,-,TRBJ1-2,16,CASRVAVGQNSLGYTF,TGTGCCAGCAGGGTCGCCGTGGGACAGAACAGCCTCGGCTACACCTTC
-,TRBV25-1,-,TRBJ2-2,15,CASRGGATDTGELFF,TGTGCCAGCAGGGGGGGTGCAACGGACACCGGGGAGCTGTTTTTT
-,TRBV19,-,TRBJ2-7,15,CASSIGGGAAYEQYF,TGTGCCAGTAGTATAGGGGGCGGGGCCGCCTACGAGCAGTACTTC
-,TRBV6-5,-,TRBJ2-7,15,CASSYTTGSPYEQYF,TGTGCCAGCAGTTACACCACAGGGTCCCCCTACGAGCAGTACTTC
TRBD1,TRBV7-3,-,TRBJ2-3,19,CASSLGQGAPGGPTDTQYF,TGTGCCAGCAGCTTGGGACAGGGGGCCCCCGGAGGGCCCACAGATACGCAGTATTTT
-,TRBV10-3,-,TRBJ1-3,13,CAIRDGQRNTIYF,TGTGCCATCAGGGACGGACAGCGAAACACCATATATTTT
-,TRBV7-2,once,TRBJ1-1,12,CASSLHSGGAFF,TGTGCCAGCAGCCTACACTCAGGTGGAGCTTTCTTT
TRBD1,TRBV9,-,TRBJ1-4,15,CASSAGGTGTEKLFF,TGTGCCAGCAGCGCAGGTGGGACAGGGACAGAAAAACTGTTTTTT
-,TRBV7-6,-,TRBJ1-1,13,CASSPQEATEAFF,TGTGCCAGCAGCCCCCAGGAGGCCACTGAAGCTTTCTTT
TRBD2,TRBV25-1,-,TRBJ2-3,15,CATSLAGPSTDTQYF,TGTGCCACCAGTCTAGCGGGGCCCAGCACAGATACGCAGTATTTT
-,TRBV5-4,-,TRBJ1-3,14,CASSSTGIPDTIYF,TGTGCCAGCAGCTCTACAGGGATTCCGGACACCATATATTTT
TRBD1,TRBV2,-,TRBJ1-2,15,CASARDRGSSSGYTF,TGTGCCAGCGCCCGGGACAGGGGATCTTCTAGTGGCTACACCTTC
TRBD1,TRBV19,-,TRBJ1-5,17,CASLARDRVSGNQPQHF,TGTGCCAGCCTCGCCCGGGACAGGGTTAGTGGCAATCAGCCCCAGCATTTT
-,TRBV18,-,TRBJ1-1,11,CASSPRGRAFF,TGTGCCAGCTCACCACGAGGGAGGGCTTTCTTT
-,TRBV6-1,-,TRBJ1-5,14,CASSESEGYQPQHF,TGTGCCAGCAGTGAAAGCGAGGGTTATCAGCCCCAGCATTTT
TRBD1,TRBV5-1,few,TRBJ1-1,15,CASSTDGQVGGEAFF,TGCGCCAGCAGCACGGACGGACAGGTCGGAGGTGAAGCTTTCTTT
-,TRBV5-6,-,TRBJ1-2,16,CASSLGVRNPSVGYTF,TGTGCCAGCAGCTTAGGGGTCAGAAACCCGAGCGTTGGCTACACCTTC
TRBD1,TRBV7-9,-,TRBJ1-6,18,CASSLTPGQGSYNSPLHF,TGTGCCAGCAGCTTAACCCCGGGACAGGGCTCCTATAATTCACCCCTCCACTTT
TRBD1,TRBV18,-,TRBJ2-4,15,CASSPPPGQKNIQYF,TGTGCCAGCTCACCCCCGCCGGGACAGAAAAACATTCAGTACTTC
-,TRBV7-2,-,TRBJ1-1,14,CASSFGGASTEAFF,TGTGCCAGCAGCTTTGGGGGGGCGAGTACTGAAGCTTTCTTT
-,TRBV7-8,-,TRBJ2-7,16,CASSLALGGGYYEQYF,TGTGCCAGCAGCTTAGCGCTGGGCGGGGGCTACTACGAGCAGTACTTC
-,TRBV5-1,-,TRBJ2-7,12,CASSFPGGGQYF,TGCGCCAGCAGCTTCCCAGGAGGCGGGCAGTACTTC
-,TRBV19,-,TRBJ1-5,16,CASSPSTGYSNQPQHF,TGTGCCAGTAGTCCATCGACAGGCTATAGCAATCAGCCCCAGCATTTT
-,TRBV4-2,-,TRBJ2-5,14,CASSQDRDGETQYF,TGTGCCAGCAGCCAAGACCGGGATGGGGAGACCCAGTACTTC
TRBD1,TRBV5-1,-,TRBJ1-6,15,CASSQGQGQESPLHF,TGCGCCAGCAGCCAGGGACAGGGGCAAGAATCACCCCTCCACTTT
-,TRBV7-2,-,TRBJ1-6,16,CASSSSRQVINSPLHF,TGTGCCAGCAGCTCTAGCCGACAGGTGATCAATTCACCCCTCCACTTT
-,TRBV5-1,-,TRBJ1-4,15,CASSLESATNEKLFF,TGCGCCAGCAGCTTGGAGAGTGCAACTAATGAAAAACTGTTTTTT
TRBD1,TRBV7-2,-,TRBJ1-1,12,CASSLTGPEAFF,TGTGCCAGCAGCTTGACAGGGCCTGAAGCTTTCTTT
TRBD2,TRBV11-1,-,TRBJ2-3,17,CASSPAGRGGYTDTQYF,TGTGCCAGCAGCCCGGCGGGGCGGGGGGGATACACAGATACGCAGTATTTT
TRBD1,TRBV7-7,-,TRBJ2-2,17,CASSLGQGARLTGELFF,TGTGCCAGCAGCTTGGGACAGGGGGCGCGTCTGACCGGGGAGCTGTTTTTT
-,TRBV4-2,-,TRBJ1-2,15,CASSQETATNYGYTF,TGTGCCAGCAGCCAAGAGACAGCAACTAACTATGGCTACACCTTC
TRBD1,TRBV7-3,-,TRBJ1-2,13,CASSSDRGYGYTF,TGTGCCAGCAGCTCGGACAGGGGGTATGGCTACACCTTC
-,TRBV6-1,-,TRBJ2-3,15,CASSEAVYSTDTQYF,TGTGCCAGCAGTGAAGCGGTCTATTCCACAGATACGCAGTATTTT
TRBD1,TRBV10-2,-,TRBJ1-1,16,CASSSDRKLYNTEAFF,TGCGCCAGCAGTTCGGACAGGAAACTATATAACACTGAAGCTTTCTTT
-,TRBV7-2,-,TRBJ1-4,12,CASSLPGGLLFF,TGTGCCAGCAGCCTCCCGGGGGGTCTCCTGTTTTTT
-,TRBV6-1,-,TRBJ2-3,14,CASSETRARDTQYF,TGTGCCAGCAGTGAGACTCGAGCTAGAGATACGCAGTATTTT
-,TRBV7-2,-,TRBJ2-2,14,CASSTTVGTGELFF,TGTGCCAGCAGCACGACAGTAGGGACCGGGGAGCTGTTTTTT
-,TRBV7-3,once,TRBJ1-1,15,CASRPGGLKNTEAFF,TGTGCCAGCCGCCCGGGGGGGCTCAAGAACACTGAAGCTTTCTTT
-,TRBV7-2,-,TRBJ2-4,11,CAATVTNIQYF,TGTGCCGCGACAGTCACAAACATTCAGTACTTC
TRBD1,TRBV7-8,-,TRBJ1-2,14,CASSEGGQEYGYTF,TGTGCCAGCAGCGAAGGAGGACAGGAATATGGCTACACCTTC
-,TRBV7-7,-,TRBJ2-3,13,CASSLVRGDTQYF,TGTGCTAGCAGCTTAGTAAGGGGGGATACGCAGTATTTT
-,TRBV19,-,TRBJ2-7,14,CASSSPGRGLEQYF,TGTGCCAGTAGTAGCCCTGGAAGGGGCCTCGAGCAGTACTTC
-,TRBV11-2,-,TRBJ2-7,15,CASKRGREGVYEQYF,TGTGCCAGCAAAAGGGGCAGGGAGGGGGTCTACGAGCAGTACTTC
-,TRBV27,once,TRBJ1-3,15,CASGEGPYSGNTIYF,TGTGCCAGCGGGGAGGGCCCTTACTCTGGAAACACCATATATTTT
-,TRBV4-3,-,TRBJ2-7,18,CASSQGGDGAPLGYEQYF,TGCGCCAGCAGCCAAGGGGGGGACGGCGCCCCTCTGGGGTACGAGCAGTACTTC
-,TRBV7-9,-,TRBJ2-3,16,CASSSPARGRTDTQYF,TGTGCCAGCAGCTCCCCTGCGCGGGGGCGCACAGATACGCAGTATTTT
TRBD1,TRBV29-1,-,TRBJ1-2,13,CSVSLDRGNGYTF,TGCAGCGTCTCCCTCGACAGGGGGAATGGCTACACCTTC
TRBD1,TRBV7-2,-,TRBJ1-5,16,CASSSTGQYSNQPQHF,TGTGCCAGCAGTTCGACAGGGCAATATAGCAATCAGCCCCAGCATTTT